These 16 T cell receptor beta chains were all obtained from the same sample, sequenced in a study of T-cell memory formation after mild COVID-19. MiXCR, run by TCRdb on the 5' RACE reads, gives a single entry per CDR3 protein. The table lists tens of thousands of distinct CDR3 sequences, 9.3% of them singletons. The sequencing sample was made of PBMCs or a T cell subset sorted from them (not recorded which). The receptors originated from an adult woman who had mild COVID-19 (a few samples of this study predate the infection). Cell type and time point are not known.

This clonotype has just a few counts. The chain is built from TRBV30 and TRBJ1-2; 11 bases match TRBD1. V was clipped by 3 bases and J by 8 bases; unmatched bases: 5. The CDR3 runs to 13 residues. Germline V gene lookup returns CDR1 GTSNPN and CDR2 SVGIG (reference sequence). The CDR3 coding sequence is TGTGCCTGGAGAGGACAGGGGGCGCGGGGCTACACCTTC. Its protein product is CAWRGQGARGYTF.

This clonotype was seen ten or more times. The chain employs TRBV7-2 and TRBJ2-1; D perhaps matches TRBD2 (5 bases). Germline V gene lookup returns CDR1 SGHTA and CDR2 FQGNSA. This CDR3 has 15 amino acids. V was pared by 1 base and J by 6 bases, with 13 bases between. CDR3 protein: CASSLGASGGNEQFF. CDR3 bases: TGTGCCAGCAGCTTAGGGGCTTCTGGAGGCAATGAGCAGTTCTTC.

This clonotype was counted only a few times. The chain combines TRBV9 with TRBJ1-1, with D maybe TRBD1 (6 bases). Germline CDR1 and CDR2: SGDLS and YYNGEE. Trimming cost V 3 bases and J 9 bases, with 21 bases left between them. CDR3 length: 15 amino acids. CDR3 amino acids: CASSGGGEGWGKAFF. Here the CDR3 DNA reads TGTGCCAGCAGCGGAGGGGGTGAAGGTTGGGGAAAAGCTTTCTTT.

The chain joins TRBV6-5 to TRBJ1-1; D is uncertain. The V gene's germline CDR1 is MNHEY and CDR2 SVGAGI. The V end lost 0 bases, the J end lost 1 base, and 15 bases lay between the germline ends. This CDR3 contains 17 residues. The CDR3 nucleotides read TGTGCCAGCAGTTACTCGGCGGGCTCGCGCGGGAACACTGAAGCTTTCTTT. It specifies CASSYSAGSRGNTEAFF.

This clonotype was counted ten times or more. This chain links TRBV7-2 with TRBJ2-7; 7 positions agree with TRBD1. CDR1 is SGHTA and CDR2 is FQGNSA in the germline V gene. The CDR3 spans 14 residues. Losses at the gene ends were 6 bases for V and 0 bases for J; bases not matched to a gene: 5. The DNA of the CDR3 is TGTGCCAGCAGAAGGGGGACAGACTCCTACGAGCAGTACTTC. Protein sequence: CASRRGTDSYEQYF. Together with reference TRBV7-2 and TRBJ2-7, the CDR3 gives the full variable domain: GAGVSQSPSNKVTEKGKDVELRCDPISGHTALYWYRQSLGQGLEFLIYFQGNSAPDKSGLPSDRFSAERTGGSVSTLTIQRTQQEDSAVYLCASRRGTDSYEQYFGPGTRLTVT.

This clonotype was recorded many times. V gene TRBV12-3 or TRBV12-4 combines with J gene TRBJ2-7; no clear D gene. The V end was cut by 6 bases, the J end by 6 bases, with 9 bases between. The CDR3 contains 11 residues. The CDR3 loop reads CASSLSSEQYF. The CDR3 DNA is TGTGCCAGCAGCTTAAGTTCCGAGCAGTACTTC.

The chain links TRBV20-1 to TRBJ2-3; no reliable D call. V lost 3 bases to trimming and J lost 5 bases, with 9 bases between them. Germline V gives CDR1 DFQATT, CDR2 SNEGSKA (reference sequence). The CDR3 loop spans 12 amino acids. The chain's CDR3 is CSARKDRDTQYF. The CDR3 region has the DNA TGCAGTGCTAGGAAGGATAGAGATACGCAGTATTTT.

This clonotype has just a few counts. This chain links TRBV5-1 with TRBJ1-2, with 10 bases matching TRBD1. V dropped 3 bases and J dropped 4; count of bases not matched to a gene: 3. The CDR3 runs to 14 residues. The germline V gene encodes CDR1 SGHRS and CDR2 YFSETQ. The DNA for the CDR3 is TGCGCCAGCAGCTCGACAGGGGGCGGCTATGGCTACACCTTC. Its translation: CASSSTGGGYGYTF. The complete variable domain, with remaining parts taken from reference TRBV5-1 and TRBJ1-2, reads KAGVTQTPRYLIKTRGQQVTLSCSPISGHRSVSWYQQTPGQGLQFLFEYFSETQRNKGNFPGRFSGRQFSNSRSEMNVSTLELGDSALYLCASSSTGGGYGYTFGSGTRLTVV.

This clonotype has a handful of counts. The chain has TRBV7-9 and TRBJ2-3, with D uncertain. V lost 2 bases and J 0 bases, leaving 6 bases between the germline ends. This CDR3 region has 14 residues. Germline lookup yields CDR1 SEHNR and CDR2 FQNEAQ (reference sequence). The CDR3 DNA is TGTGCCAGCAGCTTACCCTTGAGCACAGATACGCAGTATTTT. This sequence encodes CASSLPLSTDTQYF.

The V gene is TRBV29-1, the J gene TRBJ1-2; 10 nucleotides line up with TRBD1. This CDR3 spans 12 amino acids. V was pared by 6 bases and J by 6 bases, with 4 bases of the junction left unmatched. Germline CDR1 reads SQVTM; CDR2 reads ANQGSEA. DNA of the CDR3: TGCAGCGTCAAGACAGGGGGCGATGGCTACACCTTC. It is translated as CSVKTGGDGYTF.

The chain couples TRBV6-5 to TRBJ2-7; D is ambiguous. Trimming removed 5 bases from V and 0 bases from J, with 11 bases in between. The length of the CDR3 is 14 residues. Germline V lookup: CDR1 MNHEY, CDR2 SVGAGI. CDR3 protein: CASSRAFSSYEQYF. In DNA, the CDR3 is TGTGCCAGCAGTCGGGCGTTCAGCTCCTACGAGCAGTACTTC.

This clonotype was detected ten times or more. The J gene is TRBJ2-4, the V gene TRBV2; TRBD1 is a possible D gene (5 bases). V dropped 3 bases and J dropped 0 bases, with 6 bases sitting between them. The CDR3 has 14 residues. Germline V gene lookup returns CDR1 SNHLY and CDR2 FYNNEI. CDR3 sequence: CASSDRVAKNIQYF. DNA for the CDR3: TGTGCCAGCAGTGACAGGGTAGCCAAAAACATTCAGTACTTC.

V is TRBV27 and J is TRBJ1-1; 7 bases are a match to TRBD1. Trimming took 7 bases from V and 6 from J; bases not matched to a gene: 17. Germline V gene sequence: CDR1 MNHEY, CDR2 SMNVEV (reference sequence). The CDR3 spans 16 residues. The CDR3 sequence: CASKVILTGTASEAFF. Written as DNA, the CDR3 is TGTGCCAGCAAGGTCATTCTGACAGGGACGGCCTCTGAAGCTTTCTTT.

The genes are TRBV5-8 and TRBJ2-3; 11 bases align to TRBD1. The J segment lost 5 bases and the V segment lost 4 bases, leaving 6 bases of the junction unmatched. The germline V gene encodes CDR1 SGHTS and CDR2 YDEGEE. The CDR3 is made up of 15 amino acids. The CDR3 nucleotides read TGTGCCAGCAGCCGAGGACAGGGGGCCGGAGATACGCAGTATTTT. It codes for CASSRGQGAGDTQYF.

In this sample, this clonotype turned up many times. The rearrangement uses TRBV5-1 and TRBJ2-4, with unresolved D. The ends were cut back, 0 bases at V and 5 bases at J, with 3 bases in the middle. The germline gives CDR1 SGHRS, CDR2 YFSETQ. This CDR3 is built from 12 residues. CDR3 loop: CASSLGENIQYF. The CDR3 coding sequence is TGCGCCAGCAGCTTGGGGGAAAACATTCAGTACTTC.

This clonotype was detected only a few times. The genes are TRBV6-2 or TRBV6-3 and TRBJ2-3; 7 bases match TRBD1. The CDR3 loop spans 15 amino acids. The ends lost 1 base at V and 2 bases at J; junction bases unmatched: 3. Germline CDR1 and CDR2: MNHEY and SVGEGT. CDR3 sequence (DNA): TGTGCCAGCAGTTACTGGGGACAGACCACAGATACGCAGTATTTT. This codes for CASSYWGQTTDTQYF.